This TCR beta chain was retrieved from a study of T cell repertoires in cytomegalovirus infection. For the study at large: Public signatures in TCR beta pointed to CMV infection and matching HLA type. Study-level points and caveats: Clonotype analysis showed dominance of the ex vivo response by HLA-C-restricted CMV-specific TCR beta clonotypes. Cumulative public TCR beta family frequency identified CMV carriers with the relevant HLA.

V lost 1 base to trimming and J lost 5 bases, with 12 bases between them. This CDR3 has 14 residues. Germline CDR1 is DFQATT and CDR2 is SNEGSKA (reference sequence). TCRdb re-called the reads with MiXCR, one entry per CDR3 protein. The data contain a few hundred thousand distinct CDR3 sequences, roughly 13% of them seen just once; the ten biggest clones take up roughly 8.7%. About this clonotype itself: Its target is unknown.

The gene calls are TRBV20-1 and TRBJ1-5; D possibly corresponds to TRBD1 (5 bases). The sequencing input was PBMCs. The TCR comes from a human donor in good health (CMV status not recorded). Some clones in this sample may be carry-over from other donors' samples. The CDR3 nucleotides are TGCAGTGCTAGAGTTACGACAGCCGATCAGCCCCAGCATTTT. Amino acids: CSARVTTADQPQHF.